This T cell receptor (beta chain) emerged from a study of T-cell reconstitution after alpha-beta-depleted transplantation in children. Study-wide results and limits: Recipient T cells and thymic progenitors that survived gave rise to the high TCRbeta diversity observed at day 60 in some patients.

Unique molecular identifiers were incorporated into the prepared TCRbeta library. TCRdb reprocessed the PCR reads with MiXCR, giving one entry per CDR3 protein. The data contain about 600,000 distinct CDR3 sequences, 20% to 25% of them seen just once; the ten biggest clones take up 13% to 15%. With 5 bases clipped from V and 2 bases from J, the junction kept 8 bases outside the gene matches. The V gene's germline CDR1 is LGHNA and CDR2 YSLEER. CDR3 size: 15 residues. Notes on this clonotype: Its antigen is unidentified.

The chain has TRBV4-3 and TRBJ2-7, with TRBD2 matching 8 bases. This clonotype was sampled from a boy less than two years old who had a stem cell transplant for acute myeloid leukemia, so the T cells may come from the graft donor. The source was PBMCs, mostly from graft donor cells, collected 360 days after TCRalphabeta/CD19-depleted stem cell transplant. The CDR3 loop reads CASSFSGEGTYEQYF. CDR3 nucleotide sequence: TGCGCCAGCAGCTTTAGCGGGGAGGGGACCTACGAGCAGTACTTC.